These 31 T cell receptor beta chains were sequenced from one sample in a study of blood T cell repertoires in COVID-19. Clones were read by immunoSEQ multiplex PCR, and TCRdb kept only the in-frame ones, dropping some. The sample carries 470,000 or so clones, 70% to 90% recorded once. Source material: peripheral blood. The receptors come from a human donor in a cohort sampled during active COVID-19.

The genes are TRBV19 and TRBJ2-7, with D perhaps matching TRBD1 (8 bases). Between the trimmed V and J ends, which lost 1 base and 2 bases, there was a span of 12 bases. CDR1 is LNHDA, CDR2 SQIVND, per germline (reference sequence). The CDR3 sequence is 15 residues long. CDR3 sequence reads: CASSIGGGQAYEQYF. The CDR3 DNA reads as TGTGCCAGTAGTATAGGCGGGGGACAGGCCTACGAGCAGTACTTC. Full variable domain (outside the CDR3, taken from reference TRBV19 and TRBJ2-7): DGGITQSPKYLFRKEGQNVTLSCEQNLNHDAMYWYRQDPGQGLRLIYYSQIVNDFQKGDIAEGYSVSREKKESFPLTVTSAQKNPTAFYLCASSIGGGQAYEQYFGPGTRLTVT.

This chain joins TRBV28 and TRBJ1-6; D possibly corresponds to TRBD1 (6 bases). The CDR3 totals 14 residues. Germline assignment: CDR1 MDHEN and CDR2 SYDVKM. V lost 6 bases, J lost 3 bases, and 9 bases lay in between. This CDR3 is CASSSGDYNSPLHF. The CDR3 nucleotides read TGTGCCAGCAGCTCAGGGGACTATAATTCACCCCTCCACTTT.

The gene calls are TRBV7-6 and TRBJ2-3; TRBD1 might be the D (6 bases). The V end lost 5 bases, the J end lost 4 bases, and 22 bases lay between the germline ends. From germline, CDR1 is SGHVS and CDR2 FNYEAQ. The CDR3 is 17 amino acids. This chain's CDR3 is CASSLTVTGPIPDTQYF. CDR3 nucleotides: TGTGCCAGCAGCCTGACCGTGACAGGCCCGATCCCAGATACGCAGTATTTT.

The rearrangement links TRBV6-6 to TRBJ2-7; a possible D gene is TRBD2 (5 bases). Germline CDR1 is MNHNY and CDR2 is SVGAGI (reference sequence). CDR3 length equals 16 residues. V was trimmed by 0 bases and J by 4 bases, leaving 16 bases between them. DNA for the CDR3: TGTGCCAGCAGTTACTCGTTGAATAGCGTACAGTACGAGCAGTACTTC. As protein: CASSYSLNSVQYEQYF.

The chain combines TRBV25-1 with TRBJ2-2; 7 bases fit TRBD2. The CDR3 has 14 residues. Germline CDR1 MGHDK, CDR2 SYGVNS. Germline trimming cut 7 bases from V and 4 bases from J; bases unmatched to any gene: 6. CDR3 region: CASTPWGGTGELFF. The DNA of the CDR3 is TGTGCCAGCACCCCATGGGGGGGCACCGGGGAGCTGTTTTTT.

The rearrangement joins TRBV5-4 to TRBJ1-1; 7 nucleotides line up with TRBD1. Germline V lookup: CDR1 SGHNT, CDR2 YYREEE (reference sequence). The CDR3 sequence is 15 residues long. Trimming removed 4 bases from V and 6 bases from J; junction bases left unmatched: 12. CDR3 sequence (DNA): TGTGCCAGCAGCCCTGGGAGTCAGGGGGGTGCTGAAGCTTTCTTT. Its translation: CASSPGSQGGAEAFF.

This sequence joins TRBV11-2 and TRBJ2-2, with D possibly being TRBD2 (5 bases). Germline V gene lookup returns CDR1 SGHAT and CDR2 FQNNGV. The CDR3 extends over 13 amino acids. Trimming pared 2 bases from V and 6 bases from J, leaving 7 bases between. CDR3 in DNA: TGTGCCAGCAGCTTACGGGGTCCCGGGGAGCTGTTTTTT. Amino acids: CASSLRGPGELFF.

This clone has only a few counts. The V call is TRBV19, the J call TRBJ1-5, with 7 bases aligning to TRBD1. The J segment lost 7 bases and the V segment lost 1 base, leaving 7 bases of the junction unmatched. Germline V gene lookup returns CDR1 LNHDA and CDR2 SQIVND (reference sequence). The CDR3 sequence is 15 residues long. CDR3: CASSIGNTGAQPQHF. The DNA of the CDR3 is TGTGCCAGTAGTATAGGGAACACAGGGGCCCAGCCCCAGCATTTT. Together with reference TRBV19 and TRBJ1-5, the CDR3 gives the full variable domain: DGGITQSPKYLFRKEGQNVTLSCEQNLNHDAMYWYRQDPGQGLRLIYYSQIVNDFQKGDIAEGYSVSREKKESFPLTVTSAQKNPTAFYLCASSIGNTGAQPQHFGDGTRLSIL.

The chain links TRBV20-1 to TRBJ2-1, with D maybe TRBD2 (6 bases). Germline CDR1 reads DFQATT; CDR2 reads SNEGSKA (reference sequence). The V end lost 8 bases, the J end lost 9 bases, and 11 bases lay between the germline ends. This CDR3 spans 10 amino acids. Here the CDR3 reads CSLFGGEQFF. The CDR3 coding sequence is TGCAGTCTATTCGGGGGTGAGCAGTTCTTC.

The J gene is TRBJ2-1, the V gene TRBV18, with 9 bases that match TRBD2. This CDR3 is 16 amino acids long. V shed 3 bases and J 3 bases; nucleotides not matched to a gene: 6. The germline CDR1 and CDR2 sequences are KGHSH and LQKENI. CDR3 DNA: TGTGCCAGCTCACCCTCTAGCGGGGTGGGCTACAATGAGCAGTTCTTC. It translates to CASSPSSGVGYNEQFF.

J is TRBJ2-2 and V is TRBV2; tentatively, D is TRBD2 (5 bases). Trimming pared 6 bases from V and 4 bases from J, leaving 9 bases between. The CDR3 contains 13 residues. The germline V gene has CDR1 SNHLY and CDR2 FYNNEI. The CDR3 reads CASRESGTGELFF. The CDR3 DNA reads TGTGCCAGCAGGGAAAGCGGCACCGGGGAGCTGTTTTTT.

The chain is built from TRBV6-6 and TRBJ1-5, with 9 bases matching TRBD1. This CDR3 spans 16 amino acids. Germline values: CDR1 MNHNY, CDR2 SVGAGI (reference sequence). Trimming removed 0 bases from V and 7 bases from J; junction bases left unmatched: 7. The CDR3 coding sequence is TGTGCCAGCAGTTACTCGAGGACAGGGGAAGGGCAGCCCCAGCATTTT. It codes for CASSYSRTGEGQPQHF.

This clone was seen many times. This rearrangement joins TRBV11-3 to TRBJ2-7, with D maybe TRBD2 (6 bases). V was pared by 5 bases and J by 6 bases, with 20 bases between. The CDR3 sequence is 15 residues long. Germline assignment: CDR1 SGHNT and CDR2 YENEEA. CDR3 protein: CASSQEAGTPFEQYF. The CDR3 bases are TGTGCCAGCAGCCAGGAGGCGGGGACCCCCTTCGAGCAGTACTTC.

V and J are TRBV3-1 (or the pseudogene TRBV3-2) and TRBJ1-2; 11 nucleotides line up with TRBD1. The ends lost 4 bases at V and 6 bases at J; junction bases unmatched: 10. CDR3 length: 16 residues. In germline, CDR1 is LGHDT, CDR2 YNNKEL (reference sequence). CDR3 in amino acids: CASSPVPGQGENGYTF. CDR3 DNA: TGTGCCAGCAGCCCCGTCCCGGGACAGGGGGAGAATGGCTACACCTTC.

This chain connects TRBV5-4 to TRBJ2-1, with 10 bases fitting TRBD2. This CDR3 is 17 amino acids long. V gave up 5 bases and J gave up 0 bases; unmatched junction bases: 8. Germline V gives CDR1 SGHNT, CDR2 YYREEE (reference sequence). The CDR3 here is CASSTGLAQSSYNEQFF. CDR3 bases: TGTGCCAGCAGTACGGGACTAGCGCAGAGCTCCTACAATGAGCAGTTCTTC.

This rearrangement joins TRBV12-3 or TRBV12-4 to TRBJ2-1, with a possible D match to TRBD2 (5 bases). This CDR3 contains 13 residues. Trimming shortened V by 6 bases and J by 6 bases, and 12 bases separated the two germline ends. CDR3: CASSAGRFNEQFF. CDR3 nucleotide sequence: TGTGCCAGCAGCGCGGGTAGATTCAATGAGCAGTTCTTC.

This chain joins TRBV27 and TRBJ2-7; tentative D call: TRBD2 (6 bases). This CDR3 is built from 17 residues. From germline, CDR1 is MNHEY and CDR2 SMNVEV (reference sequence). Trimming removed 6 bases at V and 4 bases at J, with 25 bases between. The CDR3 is CASSRGLNQAVGYEQYF. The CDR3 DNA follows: TGTGCCAGCAGCCGGGGACTCAACCAGGCAGTGGGATACGAGCAGTACTTC.

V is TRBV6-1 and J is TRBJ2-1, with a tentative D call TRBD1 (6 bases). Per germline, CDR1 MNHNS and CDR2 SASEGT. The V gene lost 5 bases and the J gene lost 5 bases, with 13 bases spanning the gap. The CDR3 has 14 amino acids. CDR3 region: CASSPQGSNNEQFF. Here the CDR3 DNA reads TGTGCCAGCAGTCCACAGGGTTCTAACAATGAGCAGTTCTTC.

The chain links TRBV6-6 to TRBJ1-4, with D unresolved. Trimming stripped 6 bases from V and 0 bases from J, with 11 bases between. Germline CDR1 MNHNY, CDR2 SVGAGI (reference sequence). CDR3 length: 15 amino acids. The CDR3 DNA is TGTGCCAGCAGGGTACCGGGGTCAACTAATGAAAAACTGTTTTTT. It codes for CASRVPGSTNEKLFF.

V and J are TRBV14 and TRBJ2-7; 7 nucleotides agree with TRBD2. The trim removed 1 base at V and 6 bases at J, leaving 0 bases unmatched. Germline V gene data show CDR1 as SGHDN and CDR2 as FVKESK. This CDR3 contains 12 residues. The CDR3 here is CASSQASGEQYF. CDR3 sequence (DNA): TGTGCCAGCAGCCAAGCTAGCGGCGAGCAGTACTTC.

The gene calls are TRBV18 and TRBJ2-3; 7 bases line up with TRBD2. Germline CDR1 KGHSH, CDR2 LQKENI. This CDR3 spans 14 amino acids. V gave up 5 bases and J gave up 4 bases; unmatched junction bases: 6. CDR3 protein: CASSILGGSDTQYF. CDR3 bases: TGTGCCAGCTCAATCTTGGGAGGGTCAGATACGCAGTATTTT.

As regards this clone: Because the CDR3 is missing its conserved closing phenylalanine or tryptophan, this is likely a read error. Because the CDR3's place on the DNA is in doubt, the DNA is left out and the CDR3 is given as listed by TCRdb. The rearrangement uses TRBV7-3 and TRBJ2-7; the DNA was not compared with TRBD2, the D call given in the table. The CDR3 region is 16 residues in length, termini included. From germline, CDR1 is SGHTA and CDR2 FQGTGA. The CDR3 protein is CASSFPEDPMKRGSTI.

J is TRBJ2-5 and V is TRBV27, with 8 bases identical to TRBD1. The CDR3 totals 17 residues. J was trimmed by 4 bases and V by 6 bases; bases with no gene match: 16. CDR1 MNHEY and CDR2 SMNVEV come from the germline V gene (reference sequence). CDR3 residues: CASSPRFLTGGLETQYF. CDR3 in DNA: TGTGCCAGCAGCCCCCGGTTCCTAACAGGGGGTTTAGAGACCCAGTACTTC.

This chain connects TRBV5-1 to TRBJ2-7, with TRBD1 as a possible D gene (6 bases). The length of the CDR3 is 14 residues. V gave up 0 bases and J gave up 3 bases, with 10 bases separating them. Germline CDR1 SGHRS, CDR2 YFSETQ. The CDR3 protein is CASSLGQDLYEQYF. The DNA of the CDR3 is TGCGCCAGCAGCTTGGGACAGGACCTCTACGAGCAGTACTTC.

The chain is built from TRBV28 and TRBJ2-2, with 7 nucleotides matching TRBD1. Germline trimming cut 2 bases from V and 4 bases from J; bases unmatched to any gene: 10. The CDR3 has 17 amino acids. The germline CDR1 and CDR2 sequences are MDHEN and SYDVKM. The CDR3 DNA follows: TGTGCCAGCAGTTTAATGACCCTACAGGGGCCCACCGGGGAGCTGTTTTTT. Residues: CASSLMTLQGPTGELFF.

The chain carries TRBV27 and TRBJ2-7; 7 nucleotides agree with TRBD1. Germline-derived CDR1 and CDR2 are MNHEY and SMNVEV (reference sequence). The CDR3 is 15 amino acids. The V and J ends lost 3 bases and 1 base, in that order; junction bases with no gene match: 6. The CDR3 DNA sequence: TGTGCCAGCAGTTTGGGCAGGGGGTTGTCCTACGAGCAGTACTTC. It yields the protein CASSLGRGLSYEQYF.

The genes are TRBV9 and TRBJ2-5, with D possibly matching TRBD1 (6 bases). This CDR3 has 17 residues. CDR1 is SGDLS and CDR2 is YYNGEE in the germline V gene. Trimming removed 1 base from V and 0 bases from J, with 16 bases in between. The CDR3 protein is CASSVRDTGSYQETQYF. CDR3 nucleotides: TGTGCCAGCAGCGTAAGGGACACCGGATCCTACCAAGAGACCCAGTACTTC. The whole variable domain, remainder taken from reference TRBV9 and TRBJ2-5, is DSGVTQTPKHLITATGQRVTLRCSPRSGDLSVYWYQQSLDQGLQFLIQYYNGEERAKGNILERFSAQQFPDLHSELNLSSLELGDSALYFCASSVRDTGSYQETQYFGPGTRLLVL.

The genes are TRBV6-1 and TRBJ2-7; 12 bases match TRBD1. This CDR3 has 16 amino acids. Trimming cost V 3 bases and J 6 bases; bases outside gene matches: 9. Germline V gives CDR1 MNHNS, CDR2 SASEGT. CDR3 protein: CASSDLAGQGASEQYF. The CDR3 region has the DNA TGTGCCAGCAGTGACTTGGCGGGACAGGGGGCCAGCGAGCAGTACTTC.

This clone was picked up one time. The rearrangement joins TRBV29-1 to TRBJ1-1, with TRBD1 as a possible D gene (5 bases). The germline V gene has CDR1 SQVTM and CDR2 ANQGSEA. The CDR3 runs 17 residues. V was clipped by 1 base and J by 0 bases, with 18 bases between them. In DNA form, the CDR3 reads TGCAGCGTTGAAGCATCCTCAGGTTGGGGGGTGAACACTGAAGCTTTCTTT. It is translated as CSVEASSGWGVNTEAFF. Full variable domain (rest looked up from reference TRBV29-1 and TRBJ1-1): SAVISQKPSRDICQRGTSLTIQCQVDSQVTMMFWYRQQPGQSLTLIATANQGSEATYESGFVIDKFPISRPNLTFSTLTVSNMSPEDSSIYLCSVEASSGWGVNTEAFFGQGTRLTVV.

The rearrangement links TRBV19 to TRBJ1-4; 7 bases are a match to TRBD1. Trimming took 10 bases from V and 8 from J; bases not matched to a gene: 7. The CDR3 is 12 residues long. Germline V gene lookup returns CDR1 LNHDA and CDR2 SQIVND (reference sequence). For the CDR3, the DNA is TGTGCCACCCGGGACAGAGAGGAAAAACTGTTTTTT. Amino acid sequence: CATRDREEKLFF.

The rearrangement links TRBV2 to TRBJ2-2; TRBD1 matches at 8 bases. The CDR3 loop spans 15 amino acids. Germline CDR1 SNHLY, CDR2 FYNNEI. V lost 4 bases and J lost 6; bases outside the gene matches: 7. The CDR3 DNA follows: TGTGCCAGCAGTGGGACGACAGGGGTTGCCGGGGAGCTGTTTTTT. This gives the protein CASSGTTGVAGELFF.